This T cell receptor (beta chain) was sequenced for a study of blood T cell repertoires in COVID-19. CDR1 is LGHDT, CDR2 YNNKEL, per germline (reference sequence). The CDR3 extends over 17 amino acids. The J segment lost 1 base and the V segment lost 1 base, leaving 5 bases of the junction unmatched. Sequencing used immunoSEQ multiplex PCR; TCRdb keeps in-frame clones, though not all of them. This sample has about 49,000 clones; roughly 88% occur once, and the top ten carry 14%. The sample comprised peripheral blood. This TCR was sampled from a human donor in a cohort sampled during active COVID-19. This chain connects TRBV3-1 (or the pseudogene TRBV3-2) to TRBJ2-5; 11 bases align to TRBD2. CDR3 residues: CASSQGGSGGAQETQYF. The CDR3 DNA reads as TGTGCCAGCAGCCAAGGAGGTAGCGGGGGGGCCCAAGAGACCCAGTACTTC.